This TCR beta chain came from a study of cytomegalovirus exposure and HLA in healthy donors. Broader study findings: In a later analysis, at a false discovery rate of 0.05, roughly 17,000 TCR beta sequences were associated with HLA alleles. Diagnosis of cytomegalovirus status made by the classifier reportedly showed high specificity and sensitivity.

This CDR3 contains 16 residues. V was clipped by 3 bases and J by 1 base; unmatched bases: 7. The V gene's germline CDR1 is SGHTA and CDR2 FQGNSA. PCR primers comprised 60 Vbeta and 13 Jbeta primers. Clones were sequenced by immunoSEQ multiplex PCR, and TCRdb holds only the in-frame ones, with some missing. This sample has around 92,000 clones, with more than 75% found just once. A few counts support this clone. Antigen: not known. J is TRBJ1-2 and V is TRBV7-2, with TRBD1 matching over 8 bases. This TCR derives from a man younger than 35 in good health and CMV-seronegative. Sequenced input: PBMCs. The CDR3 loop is CASSLAYRGNNYGYTF. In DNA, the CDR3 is TGTGCCAGCAGCTTGGCCTACAGGGGGAATAACTATGGCTACACCTTC.